These 7 T cell receptor beta chains were all obtained from the same sample, sequenced in a study of type 1 regulatory T cells. From the reads, TCRdb called clonotypes with MiXCR, one entry per CDR3 protein. The sample carries about 97,000 distinct CDR3 sequences, roughly 30% recorded once. Sequenced sample: CD4+ T cells, either the whole sample or a sorted fraction (not recorded which). These receptors were collected from a human donor in good health.

The chain combines TRBV20-1 with TRBJ2-7; 10 bases agree with TRBD1. The V segment lost 2 bases and the J segment 0 bases; nucleotides outside the gene matches: 13. Germline lookup yields CDR1 DFQATT and CDR2 SNEGSKA (reference sequence). This CDR3 is 18 amino acids long. The CDR3 here is CSARRRDRGLGSSYEQYF. The CDR3, as DNA: TGCAGTGCTAGACGGCGGGACAGGGGCCTCGGGAGCTCCTACGAGCAGTACTTC.

This clonotype was found a few times. This chain connects TRBV20-1 to TRBJ1-5; D unclear. The CDR3 loop spans 14 amino acids. The germline CDR1 and CDR2 sequences are DFQATT and SNEGSKA (reference sequence). The germline V and J ends were trimmed by 3 bases and 5 bases, with 14 bases remaining between them. The CDR3 spells CSASLPSGYQPQHF. Written as DNA, the CDR3 is TGCAGTGCTAGTCTTCCGTCTGGTTATCAGCCCCAGCATTTT.

The chain recombines TRBV19 with TRBJ1-5; the match to TRBD1 covers 10 bases. V dropped 8 bases and J dropped 2; count of bases not matched to a gene: 9. The CDR3 has 16 amino acids. CDR1 is LNHDA and CDR2 is SQIVND in the germline V gene (reference sequence). CDR3 DNA: TGTGCCAGTGCTCCGGGACAGGGGTTAGGCAATCAGCCCCAGCATTTT. It translates to CASAPGQGLGNQPQHF.

This clonotype occurred a few times. This chain joins TRBV12-3 or TRBV12-4 and TRBJ2-4; tentatively, D is TRBD1 or TRBD2 (6 bases each). The V and J ends lost 3 bases and 5 bases respectively, with 11 bases between them. The CDR3 loop spans 14 amino acids. The DNA of the CDR3 is TGTGCCAGCAGTTTTTCGGGGGCCCAAAACATTCAGTACTTC. Translation gives CASSFSGAQNIQYF.

The table lists this clonotype with a few counts. This chain connects TRBV7-2 to TRBJ2-3; no firm D call. This CDR3 comprises 15 residues. Germline CDR1 and CDR2: SGHTA and FQGNSA. Trimming took off 1 base at V and 0 bases at J, with 8 bases between the two ends. The CDR3 is CASSLGVSSTDTQYF. The CDR3 nucleotides are TGTGCCAGCAGCTTAGGAGTTTCTAGCACAGATACGCAGTATTTT.

The chain links TRBV18 to TRBJ2-7; TRBD2 agrees at 12 bases. This CDR3 has 18 residues. The germline gives CDR1 KGHSH, CDR2 LQKENI. Trimming at V came to 3 bases and at J to 7 bases, leaving 16 bases not matched to a gene. CDR3 in DNA: TGTGCCAGCTCACCCCGGCTAGCGGGAGGGCCGGACAGTATTGAGCAGTACTTC. Its protein is CASSPRLAGGPDSIEQYF.

V is TRBV5-1 and J is TRBJ1-1; TRBD1 is a possible D gene (5 bases). The germline V gene encodes CDR1 SGHRS and CDR2 YFSETQ. The V end lost 4 bases, the J end lost 1 base, and 14 bases lay between the germline ends. The CDR3 spans 15 residues. CDR3 sequence (DNA): TGCGCCAGCAGCGACCAGGGATGGGGGAACACTGAAGCTTTCTTT. As protein: CASSDQGWGNTEAFF.